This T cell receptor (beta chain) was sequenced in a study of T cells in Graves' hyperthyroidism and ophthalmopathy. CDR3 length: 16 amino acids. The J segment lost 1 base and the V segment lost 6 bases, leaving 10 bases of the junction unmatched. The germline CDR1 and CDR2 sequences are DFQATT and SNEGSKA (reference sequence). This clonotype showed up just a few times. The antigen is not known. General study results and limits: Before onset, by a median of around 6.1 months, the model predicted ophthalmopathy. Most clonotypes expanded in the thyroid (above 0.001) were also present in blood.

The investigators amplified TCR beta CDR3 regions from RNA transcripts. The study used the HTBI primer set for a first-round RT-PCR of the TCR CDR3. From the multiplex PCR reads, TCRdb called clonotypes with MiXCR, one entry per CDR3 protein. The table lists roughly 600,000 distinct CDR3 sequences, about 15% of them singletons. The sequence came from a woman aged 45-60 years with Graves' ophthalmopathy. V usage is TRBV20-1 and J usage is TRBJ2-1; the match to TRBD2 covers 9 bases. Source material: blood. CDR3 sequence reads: CSARGSSGISYNEQFF. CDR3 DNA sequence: TGCAGTGCCAGGGGGTCTAGCGGGATATCCTACAATGAGCAGTTCTTC.